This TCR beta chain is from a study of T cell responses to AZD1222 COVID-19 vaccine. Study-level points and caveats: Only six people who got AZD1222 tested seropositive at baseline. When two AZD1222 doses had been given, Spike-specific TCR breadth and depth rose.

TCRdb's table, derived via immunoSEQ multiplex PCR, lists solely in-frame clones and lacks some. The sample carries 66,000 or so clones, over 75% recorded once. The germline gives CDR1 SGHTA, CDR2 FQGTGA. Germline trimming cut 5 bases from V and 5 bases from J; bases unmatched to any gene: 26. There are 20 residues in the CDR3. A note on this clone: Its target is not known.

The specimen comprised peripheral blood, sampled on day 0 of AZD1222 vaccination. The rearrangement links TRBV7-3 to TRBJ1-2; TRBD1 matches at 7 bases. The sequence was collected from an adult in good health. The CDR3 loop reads CASSLEGGVDRDRPPYGYTF. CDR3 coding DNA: TGTGCCAGCAGCCTAGAAGGTGGTGTCGACAGGGATCGGCCCCCGTATGGCTACACCTTC. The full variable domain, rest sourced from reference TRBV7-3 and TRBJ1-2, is GAGVSQTPSNKVTEKGKYVELRCDPISGHTALYWYRQSLGQGPEFLIYFQGTGAADDSGLPNDRFFAVRPEGSVSTLKIQRTERGDSAVYLCASSLEGGVDRDRPPYGYTFGSGTRLTVV.